The clone carrying this TCR beta chain turned up a few times. Germline V gene data show CDR1 as SGHRS and CDR2 as YFSETQ. This CDR3 is 13 amino acids long. V was shortened by 4 bases and J by 7 bases, with 15 bases between the two germline ends. The data stem from a study of beta chain features in type 1 diabetes. Of the isolated RNA, all was reverse transcribed, and so the sequenced material was expressed TCRB transcripts. Clones were sequenced by immunoSEQ multiplex PCR, and TCRdb holds only the in-frame ones, with some missing. This table has fewer than 550,000 clones, roughly 11% appearing once. Per donor, one heparinised blood draw averaged roughly 110 mL. The authors obtained over 95% purity in all sorted populations.

The chain carries TRBV5-1 and TRBJ2-7; D assignment may be TRBD1 or TRBD2 (5 bases each). Sequencing was done on a sample of naive CD4+ T cells from blood. This sequence was found in a woman aged 18 to 35 in good health. CDR3 coding DNA: TGCGCCAGCAGCATAGCCGGGACCTCGGAGCAGTACTTC. Amino acid sequence: CASSIAGTSEQYF.